This T cell receptor beta chain was sequenced during a study of T cells in Graves' hyperthyroidism and ophthalmopathy (dated by TCRdb to between 2018 and 2021). For the study in its entirety: Peripheral blood was collected at initial diagnosis, before any treatment. The paper describes TCR Vbeta CDR3 sequencing of 135 peripheral blood samples, made up of fewer than 50 ophthalmopathy patients, 70 to 75 hyperthyroidism patients and about 17 progressor patients. A discovery cohort of about 96 patients, 43 with Graves' ophthalmopathy and 57 with stable Graves' hyperthyroidism, was used to find distinguishing TCR V-J signatures. After sampling, hyperthyroidism patients received methimazole starting at 30 mg daily, and ophthalmopathy patients received high-dose intravenous methylprednisolone. An independent validation cohort of some 18 hyperthyroidism patients and more than 15 patients who later progressed to ophthalmopathy tested prospective prediction of ophthalmopathy. The approximately 100 discovery patients were divided at random into training and test sets in a 7:3 ratio. In roughly six Graves' hyperthyroidism patients, the study also compared T-cell repertoires from thyroid tissue with T-cell repertoires from blood. What the research found in general, with its limitations: No statistical method was used to fix the sample size in advance, and group allocation was not hidden from the investigators. In validation, progression to ophthalmopathy was predicted by the model with around 71% sensitivity and roughly 72% specificity, a median of approximately 6.5 months before onset. Most expanded thyroid clonotypes (frequency above 0.001) were also found in blood, which suggests that blood repertoires may mirror thyroid immune responses. A model built on a 13 V-J signature distinguished ophthalmopathy from stable hyperthyroidism, reaching 87.88% sensitivity and 81.08% specificity in cross-validation and 80%/75% in testing.

Ophthalmopathy patients had moderately to severely active disease, with a Clinical Activity Score of 3 or more, a NOSPECS grade of 4 or more, and a disease duration of less than 3 months. Any patient with an uncontrolled infection, another autoimmune disease, pregnancy or lactation was excluded. Clinical symptoms, serum thyroxine and TRAb, thyroid ultrasound, and orbital computed tomography formed the basis for the diagnoses. Ficoll-Paque density gradient centrifugation was used to isolate PBMCs from about 10 ml of fresh peripheral blood. Trizol reagent was used to extract total RNA, and RNA quality was then checked on an Agilent 2100 Bioanalyzer. The trim is 7 bases for V and 5 bases for J, with a gap of 17 bases between the germline ends. CDR1 and CDR2 are read off the germline V gene as SNHLY and FYNNEI. Counted from cysteine to phenylalanine, this CDR3 has 14 amino acids. The entry retains the CDR3 DNA only, 42 bases that are in frame from base 1.

As regards this clonotype: Its antigen is still unknown. Base qualities are not at hand, and no much larger clone is one base apart.

The TCR beta CDR3 regions were amplified from the RNA transcripts. A first-round RT-PCR of the TCR CDR3 used the HTBI primer set with the Qiagen OneStep RT-PCR kit. A second multiplex PCR round built the libraries, followed by size selection and purification. Sequencing of the libraries was done on an Illumina HiSeq2000 using paired-end 100 bp reads. The authors processed their data as follows. SOAPnuke was used to process the raw data, removing reads that contained adapters or uncalled bases, had a mean Phred below 15, or lacked an exact match to the constant primer or identifier. COPE v1.2.5 was used to merge high-quality paired reads, and clonotypes were defined as unique nucleotide sequences. MiTCR v1.1 was used to align the clonotypes against IMGT TRBV, TRBD and TRBJ reference segments. The analysis included only V-J combinations with a frequency above 0.0001, which together covered around 99% of the repertoires. The TCS score was defined as F50 (clonal expansion) divided by E x V (chaos), with BLOSUM62-based TCRdist calculated between CDR3 peptides within each V-J. Welch's t-statistics and random forest reduced fewer than 550 V-J features to under 15, which were used in a naive Bayes classifier (R e1071). TCRdb passed the public sequencing reads through fastp at Q25 and MiXCR, retaining productive beta sequences. Under each unique CDR3 protein, matching rows form one entry showing the most common genes and DNA. In this record, the V and J calls reflect TCRdb's handling and not the investigators' own analysis. This sample is represented by under 550,000 distinct CDR3 sequences; 15% to 20% of them were singletons. Clones ranked in the top ten supply over 45% of the sample.

The receptor was isolated from a man aged 35 to 55 with Graves' ophthalmopathy. In this chain, TRBV2 is recombined with TRBJ2-5, with the D gene too uncertain to name. The specimen sequenced was blood. The nucleotides read TGTGCCAGCAAATCAAATGGAGTCAGGGAGACCCAGTACTTC. Translated, this is CASKSNGVRETQYF.